Below, 18 T cell receptor beta chains from the same sample are listed, as sequenced in a study of blood T cell repertoires in COVID-19. Produced via immunoSEQ multiplex PCR; TCRdb's table is partial and in-frame only. The sample contains under 200,000 clones, 65% to 85% of which appear only once. Material: PBMCs or T cells enriched from blood (not recorded which). Every receptor here comes from a woman aged 25 to 39 who had been exposed to COVID-19.

The gene calls are TRBV9 and TRBJ2-5; 14 nucleotides agree with TRBD2. The CDR3 is made up of 16 amino acids. Germline V lookup: CDR1 SGDLS, CDR2 YYNGEE. The V and J ends lost 4 bases and 4 bases, in that order; junction bases with no gene match: 6. CDR3 sequence: CASSQTSGGAIETQYF. The CDR3 DNA reads as TGTGCCAGCAGCCAGACTAGCGGGGGGGCTATAGAGACCCAGTACTTC.

V is TRBV7-6 and J is TRBJ1-1, with D possibly matching TRBD1 (5 bases). Trimming removed 1 base at V and 1 base at J, with 13 bases between. The CDR3 totals 16 residues. Germline V CDR1 and CDR2: SGHVS, FNYEAQ. CDR3 DNA: TGTGCCAGCAGCTTAGGTCTGGGGGGGACGAACACTGAAGCTTTCTTT. This translates into CASSLGLGGTNTEAFF.

This rearrangement joins TRBV27 to TRBJ2-7; TRBD1 might be the D (5 bases). The ends were cut back, 0 bases at V and 4 bases at J, with 13 bases in the middle. Germline V gene data show CDR1 as MNHEY and CDR2 as SMNVEV (reference sequence). The CDR3 extends over 15 amino acids. The CDR3 loop is CASSLSVGHIYEQYF. DNA of the CDR3: TGTGCCAGCAGTTTATCGGTAGGACACATATACGAGCAGTACTTC.

The chain is built from TRBV29-1 and TRBJ2-3; D perhaps matches TRBD1 (6 bases). V was shortened by 5 bases and J by 6 bases, with 12 bases between the two germline ends. CDR3 length equals 12 residues. Looked up from germline, CDR1 is SQVTM and CDR2 is ANQGSEA. This CDR3 reads CSVLQGSDTQYF. In DNA form, the CDR3 reads TGCAGCGTTTTACAGGGTAGTGATACGCAGTATTTT.

The gene calls are TRBV12-2 and TRBJ2-7; whether TRBD1, the table's D call, matches the DNA was not checked. TRBV12-2 constitutes a pseudogene. The CDR3 is made up of 14 amino acids. DNA of the CDR3: TGTGCAAGTCGCTCCAAGGGGCAGCCCTACGAGCAGTACTTC. It codes for CASRSKGQPYEQYF.

The gene calls are TRBV12-5 and TRBJ2-3; TRBD2 matches at 7 bases. The germline V gene encodes CDR1 LGHNT and CDR2 FRNRAP. V shed 4 bases and J 4 bases; nucleotides not matched to a gene: 11. The CDR3 covers 16 residues. In DNA, the CDR3 is TGTGCTAGTGGTTCACGGGGGGACTTGTTCGCAGATACGCAGTATTTT. Translated: CASGSRGDLFADTQYF.

The V gene is TRBV5-4, the J gene TRBJ2-1, with D possibly matching TRBD1 (5 bases). Per germline, CDR1 SGHNT and CDR2 YYREEE (reference sequence). The CDR3 is made up of 14 amino acids. The V gene lost 2 bases and the J gene lost 9 bases, with 15 bases spanning the gap. CDR3 protein: CASSLGPGLGEQFF. The CDR3 nucleotides read TGTGCCAGCAGCTTAGGTCCAGGGTTGGGTGAGCAGTTCTTC. Drawing the rest from reference TRBV5-4 and TRBJ2-1, the complete variable domain is ETGVTQSPTHLIKTRGQQVTLRCSSQSGHNTVSWYQQALGQGPQFIFQYYREEENGRGNFPPRFSGLQFPNYSSELNVNALELDDSALYLCASSLGPGLGEQFFGPGTRLTVL.

The V call is TRBV27, the J call TRBJ2-2; 8 positions agree with TRBD1. Trimming cost V 6 bases and J 1 base; bases outside gene matches: 4. CDR1 and CDR2 from the germline V gene are MNHEY and SMNVEV (reference sequence). This CDR3 is 15 amino acids long. CDR3 residues: CASRAGTGNTGELFF. CDR3 bases: TGTGCCAGCAGGGCCGGGACAGGGAACACCGGGGAGCTGTTTTTT.

The CDR3 nucleotides read TGTGCCAGCAGCTCCGACGGACAGGGTACGCAGTATTTT. Translating gives CASSSDGQGTQYF. The rearrangement uses TRBV11-2 and TRBJ2-3; 8 bases align to TRBD1. The length of the CDR3 is 13 residues. Germline V lookup: CDR1 SGHAT, CDR2 FQNNGV. V lost 4 bases to trimming and J lost 8 bases; unmatched junction nucleotides: 5.

The CDR3 loop reads CATDRGREQFF. In nucleotides, the CDR3 is TGCGCCACAGACAGGGGGCGAGAGCAGTTCTTC. This chain uses TRBV10-2 with TRBJ2-1; 10 positions agree with TRBD1. CDR1 is WSHSY, CDR2 SAAADI, per germline. CDR3 length: 11 amino acids. Trimming cost V 10 bases and J 10 bases; bases outside gene matches: 4.

The gene calls are TRBV10-2 and TRBJ2-7, with 8 nucleotides matching TRBD1. The CDR3 contains 16 residues. Germline V gene sequence: CDR1 WSHSY, CDR2 SAAADI. Trimming removed 8 bases from V and 6 bases from J; junction bases left unmatched: 18. CDR3 sequence reads: CASGELGRGPEGEQYF. In nucleotides, the CDR3 is TGCGCCAGCGGGGAACTGGGCAGGGGGCCCGAAGGCGAGCAGTACTTC.

The V call is TRBV27, the J call TRBJ2-2, with TRBD2 identical over 11 bases. Germline-derived CDR1 and CDR2 are MNHEY and SMNVEV (reference sequence). The CDR3 loop spans 16 amino acids. Germline trimming cut 4 bases from V and 3 bases from J; bases unmatched to any gene: 4. DNA of the CDR3: TGTGCCAGCAGTTCTAGCGGGGGGCGGTACACCGGGGAGCTGTTTTTT. As protein: CASSSSGGRYTGELFF.

The chain has TRBV7-8 and TRBJ1-2; no clear D. The germline CDR1 and CDR2 sequences are SGHVS and FQNEAQ. V lost 2 bases to trimming and J lost 2 bases, with 3 bases between them. The CDR3 contains 12 residues. Here the CDR3 reads CASSLQNYGYTF. In DNA, the CDR3 is TGTGCCAGCAGCTTACAGAACTATGGCTACACCTTC.

The chain carries TRBV4-1 and TRBJ1-1; D might be TRBD1 (5 bases). Trimming removed 3 bases from V and 1 base from J, with 12 bases in between. CDR1 and CDR2 from the germline V gene are MGHRA and YSYEKL. This CDR3 is built from 15 residues. The CDR3 spells CASSHLARENTEAFF. CDR3 coding DNA: TGCGCCAGCAGCCACCTCGCCAGGGAGAACACTGAAGCTTTCTTT.

The rearrangement links TRBV12-5 to TRBJ1-4; a weak D match, TRBD1 (6 bases). V shed 0 bases and J shed 8 bases, with 16 bases lying between them. Germline V gene lookup returns CDR1 LGHNT and CDR2 FRNRAP. The CDR3 has 16 amino acids. CDR3 in amino acids: CASGLVDRNDGEKLFF. CDR3 DNA sequence: TGTGCTAGTGGTTTGGTTGACAGGAACGACGGGGAAAAACTGTTTTTT.

This clone was observed once. CDR3 sequence: CASSPYLPDRGHGYTF. The CDR3 DNA reads TGTGCCAGCAGCCCCTATCTCCCCGACAGGGGGCATGGCTACACCTTC. V and J are TRBV7-9 and TRBJ1-2; 10 bases are shared with TRBD1. The ends lost 5 bases at V and 6 bases at J; junction bases unmatched: 12. Germline-derived CDR1 and CDR2 are SEHNR and FQNEAQ (reference sequence). The CDR3 runs to 16 residues.

The chain carries TRBV7-3 and TRBJ2-1, with a tentative D call TRBD2 (6 bases). The CDR3 extends over 17 amino acids. V lost 1 base and J lost 0, with 13 bases in between. Germline V gives CDR1 SGHTA, CDR2 FQGTGA. The CDR3 DNA reads TGTGCCAGCAGCTTAATATTTAGCGGAACCTCCTACAATGAGCAGTTCTTC. This encodes CASSLIFSGTSYNEQFF.

The V gene is TRBV12-3 or TRBV12-4, the J gene TRBJ1-6; TRBD1 might be the D (5 bases). V was trimmed by 3 bases and J by 13 bases, leaving 10 bases between them. The CDR3 is 12 amino acids. The CDR3 DNA reads TGTGCCAGCAGTTTGAGCAGGGTTCCCCTCCACTTT. It codes for CASSLSRVPLHF.